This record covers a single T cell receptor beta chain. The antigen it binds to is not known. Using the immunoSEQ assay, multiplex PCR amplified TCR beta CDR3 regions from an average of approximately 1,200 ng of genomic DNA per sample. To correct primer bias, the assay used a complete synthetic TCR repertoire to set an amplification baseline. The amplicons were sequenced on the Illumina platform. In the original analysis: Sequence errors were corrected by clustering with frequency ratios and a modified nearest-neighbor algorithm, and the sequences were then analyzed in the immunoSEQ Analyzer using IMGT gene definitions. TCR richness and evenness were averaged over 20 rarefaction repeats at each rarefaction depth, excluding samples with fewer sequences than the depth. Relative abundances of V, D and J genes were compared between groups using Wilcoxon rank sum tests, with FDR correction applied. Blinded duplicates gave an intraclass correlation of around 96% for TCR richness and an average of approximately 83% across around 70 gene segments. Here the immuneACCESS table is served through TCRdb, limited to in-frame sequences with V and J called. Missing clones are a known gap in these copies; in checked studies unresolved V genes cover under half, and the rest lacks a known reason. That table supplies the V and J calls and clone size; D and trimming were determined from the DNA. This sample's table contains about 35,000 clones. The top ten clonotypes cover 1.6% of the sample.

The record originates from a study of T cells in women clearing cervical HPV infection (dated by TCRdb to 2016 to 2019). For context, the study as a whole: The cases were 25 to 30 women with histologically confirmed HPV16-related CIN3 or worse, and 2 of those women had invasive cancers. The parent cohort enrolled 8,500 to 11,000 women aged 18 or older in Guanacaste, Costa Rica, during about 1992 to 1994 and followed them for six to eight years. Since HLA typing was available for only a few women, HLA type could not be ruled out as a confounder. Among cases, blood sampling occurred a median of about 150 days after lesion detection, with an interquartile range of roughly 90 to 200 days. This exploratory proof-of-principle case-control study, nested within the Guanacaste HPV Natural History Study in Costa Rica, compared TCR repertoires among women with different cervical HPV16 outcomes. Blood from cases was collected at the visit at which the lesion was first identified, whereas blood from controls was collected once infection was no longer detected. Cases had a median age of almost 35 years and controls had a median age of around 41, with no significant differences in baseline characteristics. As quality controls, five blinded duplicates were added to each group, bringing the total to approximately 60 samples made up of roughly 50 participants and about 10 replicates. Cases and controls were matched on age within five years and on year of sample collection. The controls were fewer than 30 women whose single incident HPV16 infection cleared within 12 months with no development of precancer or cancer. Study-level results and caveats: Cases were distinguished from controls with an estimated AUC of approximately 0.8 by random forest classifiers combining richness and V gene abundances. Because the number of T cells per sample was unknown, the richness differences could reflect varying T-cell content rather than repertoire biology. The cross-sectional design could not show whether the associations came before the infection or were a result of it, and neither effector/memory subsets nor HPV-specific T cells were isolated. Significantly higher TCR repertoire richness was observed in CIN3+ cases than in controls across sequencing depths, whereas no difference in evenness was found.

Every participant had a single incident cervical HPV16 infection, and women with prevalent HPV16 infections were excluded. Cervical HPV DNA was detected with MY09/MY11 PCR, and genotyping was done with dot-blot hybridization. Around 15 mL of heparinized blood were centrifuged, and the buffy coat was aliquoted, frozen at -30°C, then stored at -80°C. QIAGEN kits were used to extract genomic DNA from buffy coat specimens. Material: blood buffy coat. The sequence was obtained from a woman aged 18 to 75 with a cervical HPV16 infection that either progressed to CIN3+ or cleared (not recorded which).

The CDR3 bases that were read are TGTGCCAGCAGCGTAGATCTGGGGGCTTACGAG. Its protein product is CASSVDLGAYE. The entire CDR3 reads CASSVDLGAYEQYF. The sequence is built from TRBV9 and TRBJ2-7; D gene: possibly TRBD1, on 6 matching bases. Read sequence stops 3 residues before the CDR3 end, and the germline J gene provides the missing end. In the germline V gene, CDR1 corresponds to SGDLS and CDR2 to YYNGEE. From its cysteine to its phenylalanine, the CDR3 spans 14 amino acids. The 33 bases shown cover part of the CDR3, and their frame starts at base 1. Trimming removed 0 bases from V and 4 bases from J, leaving 11 bases between the germline ends.